The clone carrying this TCR beta chain turned up a few times. CDR3 length: 15 amino acids. Trimming left V 0 bases short and J 0 bases short, with 10 bases between. Germline CDR1 is SGHRS and CDR2 is YFSETQ. This sample is drawn from a study of OX40 agonist ivuxolimab in advanced cancers. Patients had blood sampled at baseline and again on cycle 4 day 1 and cycle 7 day 1. The table came from immunoSEQ multiplex PCR; TCRdb's copy has only in-frame clones and leaves some out. The table shows 55,000 to 80,000 clones, with 75% to 90% occurring only once. This receptor was taken from an adult with an advanced solid tumor such as melanoma, head and neck, liver or kidney cancer. The sample was CD4+ or CD8+ T cells sorted from blood, taken in a trial of the OX40 agonist ivuxolimab. V usage is TRBV5-1 and J usage is TRBJ2-7; possibly TRBD1 or TRBD2 for D (6 bases each). CDR3 sequence (DNA): TGCGCCAGCAGCTTGGCGGGGGCCAGCTCCTACGAGCAGTACTTC. Its protein is CASSLAGASSYEQYF.